This TCR beta chain was obtained from a study of T cell responses to AZD1222 COVID-19 vaccine. Overall study findings and caveats: Clonal diversity was possibly underestimated, and white British individuals and females predominated among donors. Two AZD1222 administrations were followed by greater Spike-specific TCR breadth and depth. CD4 TCRs linked to vaccination spanned spike, dominating at 160-218 and 743-854.

The CDR3 contains 19 residues. V was pared by 0 bases and J by 2 bases, with 4 bases of the junction left unmatched. Germline V gene lookup returns CDR1 MGHRA and CDR2 YSYEKL. TCRdb's copy holds only in-frame clones and misses some; the assay was immunoSEQ multiplex PCR. The sample holds more than 70,000 clones, approximately 88% seen once. Notes on this clone: What it binds is not known.

V gene TRBV4-1 combines with J gene TRBJ2-1, with 16 nucleotides matching TRBD2. The sequence was collected from an adult who received the AZD1222 COVID-19 vaccine. The starting material was peripheral blood, obtained 28 days after the second AZD1222 dose. The CDR3 DNA follows: TGCGCCAGCAGCCAAGAGATTGGGACTAGCGGGGGGGCCTACAATGAGCAGTTCTTC. Translation gives CASSQEIGTSGGAYNEQFF.